This is a list of T cell receptor beta chains from one sample in a study of CD8 T cells in ankylosing spondylitis. TCRdb re-analysed the 5' RACE reads in MiXCR, keeping a single row per CDR3 protein. This sample has around 890,000 distinct CDR3 sequences, with about 10% found just once. Sequenced material: blood, either unsorted or a sorted T cell fraction (not recorded which). These receptors were collected from a male donor with ankylosing spondylitis. Both conserved end residues are part of each CDR3. D genes are given only for firm matches. Some rows mark clone size as missing; the rest say once, few, many or name a class of expanded clone.

J gene: TRBJ1-1
clone size: many
V gene: TRBV20-1
D gene: .
CDR3 length: 13
CDR3 DNA: TGCAGTGCTAGGGACAGACTTGGGCCTGAAGCTTTCTTT
CDR3 protein: CSARDRLGPEAFF

J gene: TRBJ2-1
clone size: .
V gene: TRBV20-1
D gene: TRBD2
CDR3 length: 16
CDR3 DNA: TGCAGTGCTTTCCCTCGGGCGGGGGGGCTTTACAATGAGCAGTTCTTC
CDR3 protein: CSAFPRAGGLYNEQFF

J gene: TRBJ2-3
clone size: few
V gene: TRBV20-1
D gene: .
CDR3 length: 12
CDR3 DNA: TGCAGTGCTCCCACTTCGCCAGATACGCAGTATTTT
CDR3 protein: CSAPTSPDTQYF

J gene: TRBJ2-7
clone size: few
V gene: TRBV10-3
D gene: TRBD1
CDR3 length: 14
CDR3 DNA: TGTGCCATCAGTGACCGACAGGGCTACTACGAGCAGTACTTC
CDR3 protein: CAISDRQGYYEQYF

J gene: TRBJ2-1
clone size: few
V gene: TRBV12-3/TRBV12-4
D gene: .
CDR3 length: 15
CDR3 DNA: TGTGCCAGCACCCGGGATGGGTCCCCCTACAATGAGCAGTTCTTC
CDR3 protein: CASTRDGSPYNEQFF

J gene: TRBJ1-2
clone size: .
V gene: TRBV6-1
D gene: TRBD1
CDR3 length: 18
CDR3 DNA: TGTGCCAGCAACGACCCGCCGGGACAGCTTTCAGCTAACTATGGCTACACCTTC
CDR3 protein: CASNDPPGQLSANYGYTF

J gene: TRBJ2-3
clone size: .
V gene: TRBV20-1
D gene: TRBD2
CDR3 length: 16
CDR3 DNA: TGCAGTGCTAGATTGGGAGCGGGGGGGTCGTCAGATACGCAGTATTTT
CDR3 protein: CSARLGAGGSSDTQYF

J gene: TRBJ1-2
clone size: few
V gene: TRBV20-1
D gene: .
CDR3 length: 13
CDR3 DNA: TGCAGTGCCGACATCCTCTTGTGGGATGGCTACACCTTC
CDR3 protein: CSADILLWDGYTF

J gene: TRBJ2-5
clone size: .
V gene: TRBV6-2/TRBV6-3
D gene: .
CDR3 length: 12
CDR3 DNA: TGTGCCAGCAGTTATCCACCGGAGACCCAGAACTTC
CDR3 protein: CASSYPPETQNF

J gene: TRBJ1-1
clone size: many
V gene: TRBV12-3/TRBV12-4
D gene: TRBD1
CDR3 length: 14
CDR3 DNA: TGTGCCAGCAGTACCCGGACAGGGGCCGGAGAAGCTTTCTTT
CDR3 protein: CASSTRTGAGEAFF

J gene: TRBJ2-2
clone size: few
V gene: TRBV27
D gene: TRBD1
CDR3 length: 17
CDR3 DNA: TGTGCCAGCAGTCGATATCCCGGGACAGGAAACACCGGGGAGCTGTTTTTT
CDR3 protein: CASSRYPGTGNTGELFF

J gene: TRBJ1-1
clone size: .
V gene: TRBV20-1
D gene: .
CDR3 length: 14
CDR3 DNA: TGCAGTGCTAGCTGGGGGAGCGGGAACACTGAAGCTTTCTTT
CDR3 protein: CSASWGSGNTEAFF

J gene: TRBJ2-1
clone size: .
V gene: TRBV5-5
D gene: .
CDR3 length: 15
CDR3 DNA: TGTGCCAGCAGCTTGAGGCTAGCGCGGCCTACAGAGCAGTTCTTC
CDR3 protein: CASSLRLARPTEQFF

J gene: TRBJ1-2
clone size: .
V gene: TRBV6-1
D gene: .
CDR3 length: 14
CDR3 DNA: TGTGCCAGCAGTGCTGCGGCCGGGAACTATGGCTACACCTTC
CDR3 protein: CASSAAAGNYGYTF

J gene: TRBJ2-1
clone size: few
V gene: TRBV18
D gene: .
CDR3 length: 12
CDR3 DNA: TGTGCCAGCTCACCAGAGGGTAATGAGCAGTTCTTC
CDR3 protein: CASSPEGNEQFF

J gene: TRBJ2-3
clone size: many
V gene: TRBV20-1
D gene: TRBD2
CDR3 length: 14
CDR3 DNA: TGCAGTGCTCCTAGCGGGGGTACCACAGATACGCAGTATTTT
CDR3 protein: CSAPSGGTTDTQYF

J gene: TRBJ2-7
clone size: many
V gene: TRBV27
D gene: TRBD1
CDR3 length: 18
CDR3 DNA: TGTGCCAGCAGTTTACGCAACCTTGGACAGGGGGCCCCCTACGAGCAGTACTTC
CDR3 protein: CASSLRNLGQGAPYEQYF

J gene: TRBJ2-3
clone size: many
V gene: TRBV20-1
D gene: TRBD2
CDR3 length: 15
CDR3 DNA: TGCAGTGCTAGGGGGACTAGCGGGCGCACAGATACGCAGTATTTT
CDR3 protein: CSARGTSGRTDTQYF

J gene: TRBJ2-3
clone size: many
V gene: TRBV20-1
D gene: .
CDR3 length: 13
CDR3 DNA: TGCAGTGTCATAAGGCAGGGCACAGATACGCAGTATTTT
CDR3 protein: CSVIRQGTDTQYF

J gene: TRBJ1-2
clone size: few
V gene: TRBV6-1
D gene: .
CDR3 length: 16
CDR3 DNA: TGTGCCAGTGACTACGGTAGTCCTTTGACTAACTATGGCTACACCTTC
CDR3 protein: CASDYGSPLTNYGYTF

J gene: TRBJ2-1
clone size: .
V gene: TRBV5-1
D gene: TRBD2
CDR3 length: 16
CDR3 DNA: TGCGCCAGCAGCTTTGGAGCGGGAGGGAGTTACAATGAGCAGTTCTTC
CDR3 protein: CASSFGAGGSYNEQFF

J gene: TRBJ2-2
clone size: few
V gene: TRBV11-2
D gene: .
CDR3 length: 16
CDR3 DNA: TGTGCCAGCAGCCAACCGGGACAAAGTCGGACCGGGGAGCTGTTTTTT
CDR3 protein: CASSQPGQSRTGELFF

J gene: TRBJ1-5
clone size: many
V gene: TRBV10-3
D gene: .
CDR3 length: 13
CDR3 DNA: TGTGCCATCAGTGAGTCCACAGGGCAGCCCCAGCATTTT
CDR3 protein: CAISESTGQPQHF